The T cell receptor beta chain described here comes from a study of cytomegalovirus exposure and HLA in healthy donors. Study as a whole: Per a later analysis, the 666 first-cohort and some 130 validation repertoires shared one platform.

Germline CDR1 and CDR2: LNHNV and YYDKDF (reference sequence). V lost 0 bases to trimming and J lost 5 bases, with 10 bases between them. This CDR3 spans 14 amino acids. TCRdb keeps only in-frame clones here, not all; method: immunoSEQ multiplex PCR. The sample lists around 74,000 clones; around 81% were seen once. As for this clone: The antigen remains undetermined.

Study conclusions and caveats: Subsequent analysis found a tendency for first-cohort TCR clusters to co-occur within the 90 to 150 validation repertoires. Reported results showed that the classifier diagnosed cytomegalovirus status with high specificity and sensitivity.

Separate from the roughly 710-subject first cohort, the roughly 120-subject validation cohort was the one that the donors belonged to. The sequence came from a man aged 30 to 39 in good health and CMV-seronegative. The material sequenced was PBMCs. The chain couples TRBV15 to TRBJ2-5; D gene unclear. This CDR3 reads CATSRDLPRETQYF. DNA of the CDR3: TGTGCCACCAGCAGAGACCTCCCTCGGGAGACCCAGTACTTC. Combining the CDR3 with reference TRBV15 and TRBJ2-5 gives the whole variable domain DAMVIQNPRYQVTQFGKPVTLSCSQTLNHNVMYWYQQKSSQAPKLLFHYYDKDFNNEADTPDNFQSRRPNTSFCFLDIRSPGLGDTAMYLCATSRDLPRETQYFGPGTRLLVL.